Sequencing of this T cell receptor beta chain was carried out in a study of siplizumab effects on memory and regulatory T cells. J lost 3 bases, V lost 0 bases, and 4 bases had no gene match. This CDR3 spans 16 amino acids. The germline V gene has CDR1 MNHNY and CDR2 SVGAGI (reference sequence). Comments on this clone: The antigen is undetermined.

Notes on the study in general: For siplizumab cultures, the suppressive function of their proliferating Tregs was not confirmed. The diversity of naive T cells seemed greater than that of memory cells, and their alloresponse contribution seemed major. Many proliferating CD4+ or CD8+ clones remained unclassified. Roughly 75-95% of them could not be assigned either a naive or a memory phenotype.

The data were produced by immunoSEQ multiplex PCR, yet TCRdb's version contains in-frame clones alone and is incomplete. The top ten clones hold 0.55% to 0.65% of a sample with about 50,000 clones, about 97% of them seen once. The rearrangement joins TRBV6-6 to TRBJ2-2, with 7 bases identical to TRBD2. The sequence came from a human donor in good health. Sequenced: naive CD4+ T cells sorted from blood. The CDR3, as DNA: TGTGCCAGCAGTTACTCAGGGCTAGCGGACACCGGGGAGCTGTTTTTT. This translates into CASSYSGLADTGELFF.